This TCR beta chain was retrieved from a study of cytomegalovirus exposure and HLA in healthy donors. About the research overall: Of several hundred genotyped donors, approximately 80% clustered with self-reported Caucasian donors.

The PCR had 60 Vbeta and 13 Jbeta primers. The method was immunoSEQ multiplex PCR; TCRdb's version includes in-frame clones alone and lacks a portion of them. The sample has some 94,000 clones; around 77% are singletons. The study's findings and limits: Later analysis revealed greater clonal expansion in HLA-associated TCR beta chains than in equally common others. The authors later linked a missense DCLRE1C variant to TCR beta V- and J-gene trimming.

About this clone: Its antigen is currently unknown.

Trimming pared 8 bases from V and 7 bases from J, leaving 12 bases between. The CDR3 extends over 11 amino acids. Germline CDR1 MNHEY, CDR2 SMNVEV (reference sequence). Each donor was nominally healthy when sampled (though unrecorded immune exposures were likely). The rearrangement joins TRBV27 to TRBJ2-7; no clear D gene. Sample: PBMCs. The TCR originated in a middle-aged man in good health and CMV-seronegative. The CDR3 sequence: CASQTSLEQYF. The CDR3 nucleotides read TGTGCCAGCCAGACTTCCCTGGAGCAGTACTTC.